This paragraph reports one TCR beta chain. Its antigen is currently not known. The sample holds no much larger clone one base away, and base qualities are not on file. Explained via the paper, the time point label denotes: blood sample drawn before combined kidney and bone marrow transplant. Thawed PBMCs were FACS-sorted into unstimulated Tregs (CD4+CD25+CD127-), CD4+ non-Tregs (CD4+CD25-), CD4 cells and CD8 cells. Before Treg sorting, thawed PBMCs were rested overnight at 37°C with around 220 IU/ml IL-2. The patients were several recipients of combined kidney and bone marrow transplants from the ITN036ST trial, and samples were available only for these trial subjects. Healthy control blood was processed to PBMCs with a Ficoll density gradient and then cryopreserved, whereas patient PBMCs were collected both before and after transplant. The germline V gene sets CDR1 to SGHAT and CDR2 to FQNNGV. Including the terminal cysteine and phenylalanine, the CDR3 comprises 17 residues. Only the CDR3 region is kept as DNA, spanning 51 bases read in frame from base 1. Deletion took 5 bases off V and 4 bases off J, with a span of 23 bases between the germline ends.

For TCRbeta CDR3 sequencing, genomic DNA was extracted from sorted cells using the QIAGEN DNeasy Blood and Tissue Kit. Through immunoSEQ, high-throughput TCRbeta CDR3 sequencing was done commercially, including PCR amplification with internal controls and bias correction. As for how the authors treated the data: A unique productive TCRbeta sequence was defined by the CDR3 nucleotide sequence when primers matched, and otherwise by the CDR3 amino acid sequence together with the Vbeta and Jbeta genes. As a correction for sorting error, sequences shared between sorted populations at a frequency ratio of 2:1 or less were discarded, and the remaining shared sequences were assigned to the higher population. Sequences were defined as donor-reactive when expanded at least 5-fold in CFSE-low cells versus unstimulated cells and present at a frequency of at least 0.01% in CFSE-low cells. Repertoire divergence was quantified by Jensen-Shannon divergence using the top 100 TCRbeta sequences ranked by frequency. For samples with multiple sequencing runs, sorting error was corrected in each run separately before the runs were combined. In TCRdb, the immuneACCESS table is reduced to in-frame sequences with V and J assigned. These tables do not hold every clone; where another copy was compared, an unresolved V gene accounts for under half, and the others remain unexplained. V and J calls and clone size are those listed in that table; D and trimming were worked out from the DNA. In all, the sample holds approximately 66,000 clones, and roughly 85% of those were seen once. 2% to 2.5% of the sample lies in the top ten.

The data were obtained in a study of Tregs in tolerant kidney transplant recipients (dated by TCRdb to 2018 to 2020). As for the study more broadly: The transplants used related donors along with nonmyeloablative bone marrow transplantation, and in the human trials mixed chimerism was transient. TCRbeta sequencing was used in the study to identify donor-specific regulatory T cells before combined kidney and bone marrow transplantation, and the identified cells were then tracked after transplant. What the work shows at the level of the full study, not this receptor alone: In tolerant patients, the expansion of donor-specific Tregs was greater than global Treg expansion, suggesting that the expansion was antigen-driven rather than nonspecific. Because only a small number of patients were included, the study had limitations, and the results will need to be validated in larger populations as well as under other immunosuppression protocols. The most biologically relevant and donor-specific TCRbeta repertoire appeared to be identified by expanding Tregs with activated donor B cells. Biological reproducibility was not examined directly, but technical replication error appeared to be minimal. PCR primers changed over time for some patients, so nucleotide-level comparison across those patients' samples was not possible.

The TCR sequence derives from a human donor who received a combined kidney and bone marrow transplant. The material sequenced was Tregs from blood, taken before the transplant. This chain joins TRBV11-2 to TRBJ1-2, with TRBD1 perhaps the D gene, on 6 matching bases. The DNA sequence is as follows: TGTGCCAGCAGCCTTGATGCGGGGGGCAGAATTGGCTATGGCTACACCTTC. Its coded protein is CASSLDAGGRIGYGYTF. Full variable domain (CDR3 extended with the reference TRBV11-2 and TRBJ1-2 proteins): EAGVAQSPRYKIIEKRQSVAFWCNPISGHATLYWYQQILGQGPKLLIQFQNNGVVDDSQLPKDRFSAERLKGVDSTLKIQPAKLEDSAVYLCASSLDAGGRIGYGYTFGSGTRLTVV.